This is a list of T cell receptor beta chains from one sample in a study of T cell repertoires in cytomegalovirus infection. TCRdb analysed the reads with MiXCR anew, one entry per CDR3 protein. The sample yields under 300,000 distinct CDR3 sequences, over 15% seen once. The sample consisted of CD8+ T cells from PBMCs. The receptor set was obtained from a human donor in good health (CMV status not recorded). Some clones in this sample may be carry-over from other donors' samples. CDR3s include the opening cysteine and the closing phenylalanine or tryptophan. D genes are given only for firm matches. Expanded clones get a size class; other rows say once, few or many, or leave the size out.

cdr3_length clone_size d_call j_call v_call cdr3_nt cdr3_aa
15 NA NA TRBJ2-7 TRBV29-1 TGCAGCGTTGACGGCGTGGGGCTCAACTCCTACGAGCAGTACTTC CSVDGVGLNSYEQYF
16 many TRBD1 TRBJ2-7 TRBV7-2 TGTGCCAGCAGCTTAGGTTCGGGACAGGGTACCTACGAGCAGTACTTC CASSLGSGQGTYEQYF
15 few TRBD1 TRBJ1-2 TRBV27 TGTGCCAGCAGTTTAGGGACAGGGATAAACTATGGCTACACCTTC CASSLGTGINYGYTF
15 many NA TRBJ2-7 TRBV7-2 TGTGCCAGCAGCTTAGCCGGGGTAGCGCGATACGAGCAGTACTTC CASSLAGVARYEQYF
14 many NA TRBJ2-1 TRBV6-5 TGTGCCAGCAGTTGGGCGGTGAGGGGCTATGAGCAGTTCTTC CASSWAVRGYEQFF
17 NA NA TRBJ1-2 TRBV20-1 TGCAGTGCTCGAAACGGTGGGGGGATGGGGACTAACTATGGCTACACCTTC CSARNGGGMGTNYGYTF
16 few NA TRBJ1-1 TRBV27 TGTGCCAGCAGTTTAGACTCTGGGGCCCTCAACACTGAAGCTTTCTTT CASSLDSGALNTEAFF
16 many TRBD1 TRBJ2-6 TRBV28 TGTGCCAGCAGATTAGCGACAGGGTCTGGGGCCAACGTCCTGACTTTC CASRLATGSGANVLTF
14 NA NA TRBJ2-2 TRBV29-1 TGCAGCGTTCGTGAACAGGCGAACACCGGGGAGCTGTTTTTT CSVREQANTGELFF
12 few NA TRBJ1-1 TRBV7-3 TGTGCCAGCAGTGGGGTAAAAACTGAAGCTTTCTTT CASSGVKTEAFF
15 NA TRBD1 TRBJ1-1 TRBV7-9 TGTGCCAGCAGCCAGCGGGACAGCTTGAACACTGAAGCTTTCTTT CASSQRDSLNTEAFF
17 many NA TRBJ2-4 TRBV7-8 TGTGCCAGCAGCTTAGGACCCAGGGTTCTAGCCAAAAACATTCAGTACTTC CASSLGPRVLAKNIQYF
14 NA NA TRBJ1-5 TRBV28 TGTGCCAGCAGTTTACCGGCAGATAATCAGCCCCAGCATTTT CASSLPADNQPQHF
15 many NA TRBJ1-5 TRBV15 TGTGCCACCAGCAGAGATTCGGGGGTTAGTCAGCCCCAGCATTTT CATSRDSGVSQPQHF
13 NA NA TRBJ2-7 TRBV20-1 TGCAGTGCTAGAGGACAGGTCGCCTACGAGCAGTACTTC CSARGQVAYEQYF
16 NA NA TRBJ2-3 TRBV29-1 TGCAGCGTTGAACTTTGGGACACCCAGAGCACAGATACGCAGTATTTT CSVELWDTQSTDTQYF
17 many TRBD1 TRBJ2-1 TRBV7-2 TGTGCCAGCAGCTTAACCCCACAGGGGGCGGGGTTGAATGAGCAGTTCTTC CASSLTPQGAGLNEQFF
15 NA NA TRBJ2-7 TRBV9 TGTGCCAGCAGCGTAGCGGCGGGGGCCTCCTACGAGCAGTACTTC CASSVAAGASYEQYF
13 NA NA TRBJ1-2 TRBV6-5 TGTGCCAGCAGTTACTCGATGACCGATGGCTACACCTTC CASSYSMTDGYTF
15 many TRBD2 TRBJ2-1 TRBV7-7 TGTGCTAGCAGCTTATTAGCGGGGGGGTCCAATGAGCAGTTCTTC CASSLLAGGSNEQFF